What follows are 22 T cell receptor beta chains derived from one specimen sequenced in a study of blood T cell repertoires in COVID-19. Assay used: immunoSEQ multiplex PCR; TCRdb lists only in-frame clones, some missing. The data show roughly 140,000 clones, 80% to 90% seen once. Sequenced material: peripheral blood. The receptors were sampled from a woman aged 50 to 60 with acute or convalescent COVID-19.

V is TRBV6-5 and J is TRBJ2-7, with D possibly being TRBD1 (5 bases). Germline-derived CDR1 and CDR2 are MNHEY and SVGAGI. V lost 7 bases and J lost 4, with 20 bases in between. CDR3 length equals 15 residues. As DNA, the CDR3 is TGTGCCAGCAAGTTGATGTCGGACACCTTTTACGAGCAGTACTTC. It translates to CASKLMSDTFYEQYF.

The rearrangement links TRBV3-1 (or the pseudogene TRBV3-2) to TRBJ1-1; 8 bases are shared with TRBD1. The V gene end was trimmed by 9 bases and the J gene end by 5 bases; junction bases not matched to a gene: 14. In germline, CDR1 is LGHDT, CDR2 YNNKEL (reference sequence). This CDR3 has 15 amino acids. Written as DNA, the CDR3 is TGTGCCAGTTCCGGGACAGGCGGCTCGGGGACTGAAGCTTTCTTT. This codes for CASSGTGGSGTEAFF.

This sequence joins TRBV4-1 and TRBJ1-4; the D is unclear. CDR3 length: 11 residues. Germline V gives CDR1 MGHRA, CDR2 YSYEKL. V shed 4 bases and J shed 14 bases, with 11 bases lying between them. The chain's CDR3 is CASSRGLMLFF. The CDR3 DNA follows: TGCGCCAGCAGCCGAGGCTTAATGCTGTTTTTT.

The CDR3 here is CASSTGLGEQFF. The CDR3 DNA is TGTGCCAGTAGTACTGGACTTGGTGAGCAGTTCTTC. This chain links TRBV19 with TRBJ2-1; D perhaps matches TRBD2 (5 bases). Trimming removed 4 bases from V and 9 bases from J, with 10 bases in between. Germline V gene data show CDR1 as LNHDA and CDR2 as SQIVND (reference sequence). This CDR3 region has 12 residues.

This chain uses TRBV7-9 with TRBJ1-2, with 8 bases fitting TRBD1. CDR3 length: 16 amino acids. The trim removed 4 bases at V and 6 bases at J, leaving 13 bases unmatched. Per the germline V gene, CDR1 is SEHNR and CDR2 is FQNEAQ (reference sequence). DNA for the CDR3: TGTGCCAGCAGCTCTTACATTGGCAGGGGGCGCGATGGCTACACCTTC. Translated: CASSSYIGRGRDGYTF.

The rearrangement links TRBV11-3 to TRBJ2-2; no firm D call. Germline assignment: CDR1 SGHNT and CDR2 YENEEA. The CDR3 has 12 residues. V was clipped by 3 bases and J by 6 bases, with 5 bases between them. The CDR3 DNA reads TGTGCCAGCAGCTTTGTAGCCGGGGAGCTGTTTTTT. This gives the protein CASSFVAGELFF.

This clone was found a few times. The chain is built from TRBV28 and TRBJ1-5; D ambiguous. The ends were cut back, 3 bases at V and 6 bases at J, with 6 bases in the middle. This CDR3 contains 12 residues. Germline assignment: CDR1 MDHEN and CDR2 SYDVKM. The CDR3, as DNA: TGTGCCAGCAGTTTTTTCCTTCAGCCCCAGCATTTT. This gives the protein CASSFFLQPQHF. Using reference TRBV28 and TRBJ1-5 for the parts outside the CDR3, the full variable domain is DVKVTQSSRYLVKRTGEKVFLECVQDMDHENMFWYRQDPGLGLRLIYFSYDVKMKEKGDIPEGYSVSREKKERFSLILESASTNQTSMYLCASSFFLQPQHFGDGTRLSIL.

The chain is built from TRBV29-1 and TRBJ1-2, with D perhaps TRBD1 (5 bases). V dropped 0 bases and J dropped 5 bases, with 13 bases sitting between them. The CDR3 spans 14 residues. Germline V gene sequence: CDR1 SQVTM, CDR2 ANQGSEA. The CDR3 loop reads CSVEEGRTLYGYTF. The CDR3 DNA reads as TGCAGCGTTGAAGAGGGGCGGACACTTTATGGCTACACCTTC.

J is TRBJ2-3 and V is TRBV11-3; 12 nucleotides line up with TRBD2. The CDR3 length is 15 residues. V lost 8 bases to trimming and J lost 3 bases; unmatched junction nucleotides: 6. Germline CDR1 and CDR2: SGHNT and YENEEA. The CDR3 loop is CASSRTSGITDTQYF. In nucleotides, the CDR3 is TGTGCCAGCTCGCGGACTAGCGGGATTACAGATACGCAGTATTTT.

The rearrangement uses TRBV11-2 and TRBJ2-3; 9 positions agree with TRBD1. This CDR3 comprises 14 residues. V was pared by 5 bases and J by 7 bases, with 7 bases of the junction left unmatched. CDR1 and CDR2 (germline): SGHAT, FQNNGV. In DNA form, the CDR3 reads TGTGCCAGCAGCCTAGGACAGGGGCGCAATACGCAGTATTTT. This codes for CASSLGQGRNTQYF.

The rearrangement joins TRBV19 to TRBJ2-5; possibly TRBD2 for D (6 bases). V was shortened by 5 bases and J by 1 base, with 11 bases between the two germline ends. Per germline, CDR1 LNHDA and CDR2 SQIVND (reference sequence). The CDR3 extends over 14 amino acids. The chain's CDR3 is CASSPGELQETQYF. DNA for the CDR3: TGTGCCAGTAGTCCGGGGGAACTCCAAGAGACCCAGTACTTC.

The J gene is TRBJ2-3, the V gene TRBV5-8; D possibly corresponds to TRBD2 (5 bases). Between the trimmed V and J ends, which lost 6 bases and 8 bases, there was a span of 19 bases. Per the germline V gene, CDR1 is SGHTS and CDR2 is YDEGEE. The CDR3 runs to 14 residues. CDR3 sequence (DNA): TGTGCCAGCATCCGACTACCTGGTTGGGGTACGCAGTATTTT. Translated, it gives CASIRLPGWGTQYF.

This clone has a single count. The V and J genes are TRBV6-5 and TRBJ2-7; 7 bases agree with TRBD2. The CDR3 contains 15 residues. V gave up 6 bases and J gave up 0 bases; unmatched junction bases: 8. CDR1 and CDR2 from the germline V gene are MNHEY and SVGAGI. CDR3 nucleotides: TGTGCCAGCAGCTACGGGGGGACTATCTCCTACGAGCAGTACTTC. It yields the protein CASSYGGTISYEQYF.

This clone was picked up a small number of times. J is TRBJ1-2 and V is TRBV5-1, with D perhaps matching TRBD1 (5 bases). CDR3 length: 14 residues. Trimming removed 0 bases from V and 6 bases from J, with 12 bases in between. The germline V gene encodes CDR1 SGHRS and CDR2 YFSETQ. The CDR3 sequence is CASSLEGRENGYTF. CDR3 nucleotides: TGCGCCAGCAGCTTGGAGGGCAGGGAAAATGGCTACACCTTC.

V gene TRBV7-9 combines with J gene TRBJ1-3; D remains ambiguous. The CDR3 loop spans 15 amino acids. Germline CDR1 is SEHNR and CDR2 is FQNEAQ (reference sequence). Trimming left V 0 bases short and J 2 bases short, with 8 bases between. The CDR3 nucleotides read TGTGCCAGCAGCTTAGCGTCGGGAACTGGAAACACCATATATTTT. Translation gives CASSLASGTGNTIYF.

The rearrangement links TRBV19 to TRBJ1-2, with D uncertain. Trimming removed 2 bases at V and 8 bases at J, with 18 bases between. CDR1 is LNHDA and CDR2 is SQIVND in the germline V gene (reference sequence). The CDR3 has 15 amino acids. The CDR3 DNA sequence: TGTGCCAGTAGTATATTCCCGCGGCGCGAGGGAGGCTACACCTTC. Its translation: CASSIFPRREGGYTF.

The chain links TRBV19 to TRBJ2-4; D is perhaps TRBD1 (6 bases). Trimming took off 5 bases at V and 0 bases at J, with 14 bases between the two ends. There are 16 residues in the CDR3. Germline V gives CDR1 LNHDA, CDR2 SQIVND (reference sequence). Written as DNA, the CDR3 is TGTGCCAGTAGTTCGACAGGCTCGCTAGCCAAAAACATTCAGTACTTC. Translating gives CASSSTGSLAKNIQYF. Full variable domain (outside the CDR3, taken from reference TRBV19 and TRBJ2-4): DGGITQSPKYLFRKEGQNVTLSCEQNLNHDAMYWYRQDPGQGLRLIYYSQIVNDFQKGDIAEGYSVSREKKESFPLTVTSAQKNPTAFYLCASSSTGSLAKNIQYFGAGTRLSVL.

The chain uses TRBV11-2 and TRBJ2-7; D perhaps matches TRBD1 (5 bases). Trimming removed 5 bases from V and 4 bases from J, with 9 bases in between. In germline, CDR1 is SGHAT, CDR2 FQNNGV. The CDR3 length is 12 residues. This chain's CDR3 is CASSDTGYEQYF. CDR3 coding DNA: TGTGCCAGCAGCGACACAGGTTACGAGCAGTACTTC.

The rearrangement links TRBV29-1 to TRBJ1-1; 8 bases agree with TRBD1. The CDR3 totals 13 residues. In germline, CDR1 is SQVTM, CDR2 ANQGSEA. Trimming at V came to 8 bases and at J to 0 bases, leaving 5 bases not matched to a gene. Here the CDR3 reads CSSWTGMNTEAFF. The CDR3 DNA sequence: TGCAGCTCTTGGACAGGGATGAACACTGAAGCTTTCTTT.

The V call is TRBV29-1, the J call TRBJ2-7; 13 positions match TRBD2. There are 17 residues in the CDR3. The junction had 20 bases not matched to a gene; V was cut back by 6 bases and J by 9 bases. In germline, CDR1 is SQVTM, CDR2 ANQGSEA. CDR3 in amino acids: CSVIRTSGGHRPFGQYF. CDR3 in DNA: TGCAGCGTGATCCGGACTAGCGGGGGACATCGCCCCTTCGGGCAGTACTTC.

The chain has TRBV11-2 and TRBJ1-1; tentative D call: TRBD1 (6 bases). Germline loops: CDR1 SGHAT, CDR2 FQNNGV. The CDR3 runs to 15 residues. Trimming cost V 2 bases and J 1 base, with 11 bases left between them. Here the CDR3 DNA reads TGTGCCAGCAGCTTAAACCCGACAGGGAACACTGAAGCTTTCTTT. As protein: CASSLNPTGNTEAFF.

This chain joins TRBV7-2 and TRBJ1-4; the D is unclear. The germline V and J ends were trimmed by 2 bases and 4 bases, with 11 bases remaining between them. The CDR3 has 15 amino acids. Germline assignment: CDR1 SGHTA and CDR2 FQGNSA. CDR3 coding DNA: TGTGCCAGCAGCTTATGGGCACAGTTTAATGAAAAACTGTTTTTT. It yields the protein CASSLWAQFNEKLFF.